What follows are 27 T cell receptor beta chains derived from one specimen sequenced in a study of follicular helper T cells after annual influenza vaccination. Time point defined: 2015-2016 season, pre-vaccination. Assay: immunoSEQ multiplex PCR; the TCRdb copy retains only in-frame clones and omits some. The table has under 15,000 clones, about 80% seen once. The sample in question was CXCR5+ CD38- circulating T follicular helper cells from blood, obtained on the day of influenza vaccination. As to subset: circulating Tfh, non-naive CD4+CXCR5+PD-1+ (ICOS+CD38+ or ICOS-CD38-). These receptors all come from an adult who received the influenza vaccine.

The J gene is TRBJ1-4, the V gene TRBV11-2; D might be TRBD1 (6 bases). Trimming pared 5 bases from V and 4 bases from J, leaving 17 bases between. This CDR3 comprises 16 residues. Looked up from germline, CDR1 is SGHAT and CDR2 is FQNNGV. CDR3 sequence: CASSPYLDRDNEKLFF. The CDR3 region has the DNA TGTGCCAGCAGCCCCTACTTGGACAGAGATAATGAAAAACTGTTTTTT.

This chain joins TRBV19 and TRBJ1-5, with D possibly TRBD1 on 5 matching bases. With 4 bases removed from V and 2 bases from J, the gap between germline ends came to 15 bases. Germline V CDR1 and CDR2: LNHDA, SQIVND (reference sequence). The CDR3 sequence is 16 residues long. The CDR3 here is CASSKGRLRGNQPQHF. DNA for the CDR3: TGTGCCAGTAGTAAGGGGAGGTTAAGGGGCAATCAGCCCCAGCATTTT.

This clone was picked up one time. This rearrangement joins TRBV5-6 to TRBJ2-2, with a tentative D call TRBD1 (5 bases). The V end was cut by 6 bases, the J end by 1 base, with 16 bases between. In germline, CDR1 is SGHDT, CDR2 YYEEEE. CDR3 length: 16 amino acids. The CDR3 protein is CASTRSTELNTGELFF. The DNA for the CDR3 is TGTGCCAGCACCCGTTCGACAGAGCTGAACACCGGGGAGCTGTTTTTT.

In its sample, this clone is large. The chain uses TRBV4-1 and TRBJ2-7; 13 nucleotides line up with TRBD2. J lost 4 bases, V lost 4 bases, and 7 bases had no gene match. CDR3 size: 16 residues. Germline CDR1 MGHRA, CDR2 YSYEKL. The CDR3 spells CASSLGLAGVSYEQYF. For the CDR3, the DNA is TGCGCCAGCAGCCTTGGACTAGCGGGGGTTTCTTACGAGCAGTACTTC.

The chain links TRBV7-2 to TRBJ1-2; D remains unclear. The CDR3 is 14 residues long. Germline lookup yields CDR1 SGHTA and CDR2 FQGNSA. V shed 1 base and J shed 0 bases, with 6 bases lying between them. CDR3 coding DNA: TGTGCCAGCAGCTTAGGGGCCACTAACTATGGCTACACCTTC. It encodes CASSLGATNYGYTF.

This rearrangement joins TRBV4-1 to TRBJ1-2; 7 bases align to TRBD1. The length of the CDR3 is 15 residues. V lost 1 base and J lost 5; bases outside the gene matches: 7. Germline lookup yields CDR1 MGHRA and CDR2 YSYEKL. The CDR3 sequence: CASSQGLLQGYGYTF. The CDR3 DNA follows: TGCGCCAGCAGCCAAGGCCTCCTACAGGGGTATGGCTACACCTTC.

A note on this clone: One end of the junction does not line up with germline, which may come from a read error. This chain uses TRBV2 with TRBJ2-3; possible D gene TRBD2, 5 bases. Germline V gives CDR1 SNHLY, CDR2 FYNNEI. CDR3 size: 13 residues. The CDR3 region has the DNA TGTGCCAGCAGAGAAGGAGGACGAGATACGCAGTATTTT. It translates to CASREGGRDTQYF.

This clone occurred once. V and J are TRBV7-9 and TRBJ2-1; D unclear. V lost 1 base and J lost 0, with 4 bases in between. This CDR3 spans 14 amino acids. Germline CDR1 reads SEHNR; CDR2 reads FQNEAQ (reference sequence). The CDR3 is CASSLGGSYNEQFF. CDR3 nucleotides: TGTGCCAGCAGCTTAGGGGGCTCCTACAATGAGCAGTTCTTC.

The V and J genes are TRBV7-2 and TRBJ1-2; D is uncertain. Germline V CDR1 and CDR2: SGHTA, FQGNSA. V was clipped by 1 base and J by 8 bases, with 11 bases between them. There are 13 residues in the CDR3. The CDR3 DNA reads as TGTGCCAGCAGCTTAGTTAACGGTCAGGGCTACACCTTC. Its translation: CASSLVNGQGYTF.

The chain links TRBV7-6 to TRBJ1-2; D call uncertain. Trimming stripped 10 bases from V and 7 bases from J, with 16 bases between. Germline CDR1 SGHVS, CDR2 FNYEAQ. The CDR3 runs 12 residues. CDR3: CATIDVSGGYTF. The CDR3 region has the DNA TGTGCCACCATTGATGTGTCTGGTGGCTACACCTTC.

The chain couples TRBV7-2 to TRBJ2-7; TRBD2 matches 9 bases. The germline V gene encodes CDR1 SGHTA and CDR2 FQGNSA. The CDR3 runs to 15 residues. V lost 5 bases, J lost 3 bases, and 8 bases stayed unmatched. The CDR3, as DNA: TGTGCCAGCAGCGCGCTAGCGGGGCCAAACTACGAGCAGTACTTC. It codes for CASSALAGPNYEQYF.

The CDR3 nucleotides read TGTGCCAGCAGCCCCACAGGGGGGTATGGCTACACCTTC. This translates into CASSPTGGYGYTF. This chain uses TRBV6-6 with TRBJ1-2; 8 nucleotides line up with TRBD1. CDR1 is MNHNY, CDR2 SVGAGI, per germline (reference sequence). There are 13 residues in the CDR3. V was pared by 6 bases and J by 5 bases, with 5 bases of the junction left unmatched.

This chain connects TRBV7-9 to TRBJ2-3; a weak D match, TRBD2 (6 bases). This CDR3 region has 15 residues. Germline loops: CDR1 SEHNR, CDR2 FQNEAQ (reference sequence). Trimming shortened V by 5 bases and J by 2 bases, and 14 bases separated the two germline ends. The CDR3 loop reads CASSPRDLHTDTQYF. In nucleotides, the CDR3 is TGTGCCAGCAGCCCGCGGGACTTACACACAGATACGCAGTATTTT.

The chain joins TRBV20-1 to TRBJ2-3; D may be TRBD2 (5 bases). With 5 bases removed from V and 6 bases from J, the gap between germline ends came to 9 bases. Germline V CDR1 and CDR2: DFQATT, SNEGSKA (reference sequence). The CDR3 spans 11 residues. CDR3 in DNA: TGCAGTGCTGAAGCGGTGGATACGCAGTATTTT. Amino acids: CSAEAVDTQYF.

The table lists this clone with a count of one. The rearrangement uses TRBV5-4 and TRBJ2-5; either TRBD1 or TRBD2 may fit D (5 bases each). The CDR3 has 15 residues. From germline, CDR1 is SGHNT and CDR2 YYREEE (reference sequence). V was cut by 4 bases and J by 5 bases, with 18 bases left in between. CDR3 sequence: CASSDPGTVGETQYF. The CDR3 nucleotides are TGTGCCAGCAGCGATCCGGGGACCGTAGGCGAGACCCAGTACTTC.

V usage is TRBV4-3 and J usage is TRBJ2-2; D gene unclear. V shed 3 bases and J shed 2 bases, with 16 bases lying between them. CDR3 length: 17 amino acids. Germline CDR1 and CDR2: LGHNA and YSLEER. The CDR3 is CASSQTIGSQNTGELFF. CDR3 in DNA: TGCGCCAGCAGCCAGACGATAGGGTCCCAAAACACCGGGGAGCTGTTTTTT.

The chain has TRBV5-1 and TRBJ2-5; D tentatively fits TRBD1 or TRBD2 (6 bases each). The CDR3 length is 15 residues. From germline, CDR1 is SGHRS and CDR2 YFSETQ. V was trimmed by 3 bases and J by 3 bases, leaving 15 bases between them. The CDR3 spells CASSSLGGLEETQYF. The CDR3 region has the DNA TGCGCCAGCAGCTCCCTGGGGGGCCTGGAAGAGACCCAGTACTTC.

The CDR3 spells CASSPGDRGFVDGYTF. The CDR3 coding sequence is TGCGCCAGCAGCCCCGGGGACAGGGGGTTTGTCGATGGCTACACCTTC. The chain joins TRBV4-1 to TRBJ1-2; TRBD1 agrees at 11 bases. This CDR3 has 16 amino acids. From germline, CDR1 is MGHRA and CDR2 YSYEKL. Trimming removed 4 bases from V and 6 bases from J; junction bases left unmatched: 10.

The CDR3 DNA follows: TGTGCCAGCAGTTCGTTAGGGACTTTAGAGACCGAAAAACTGTTTTTT. Translating gives CASSSLGTLETEKLFF. The chain couples TRBV27 to TRBJ1-4; D is perhaps TRBD1 (5 bases). The CDR3 sequence is 16 residues long. V was clipped by 4 bases and J by 8 bases, with 20 bases between them. Germline V gives CDR1 MNHEY, CDR2 SMNVEV (reference sequence).

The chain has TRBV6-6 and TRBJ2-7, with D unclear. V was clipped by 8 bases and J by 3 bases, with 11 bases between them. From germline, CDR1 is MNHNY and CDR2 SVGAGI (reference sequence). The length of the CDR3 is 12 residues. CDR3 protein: CASGPSFYEQYF. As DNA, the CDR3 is TGTGCCAGCGGCCCAAGTTTCTACGAGCAGTACTTC.

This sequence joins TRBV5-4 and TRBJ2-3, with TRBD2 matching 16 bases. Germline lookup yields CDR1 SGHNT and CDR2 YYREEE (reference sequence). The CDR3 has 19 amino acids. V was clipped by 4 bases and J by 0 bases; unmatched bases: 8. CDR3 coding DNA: TGTGCCAGCAGCGGCGCCGGGACTAGCGGGGGGGGTAGCACAGATACGCAGTATTTT. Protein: CASSGAGTSGGGSTDTQYF. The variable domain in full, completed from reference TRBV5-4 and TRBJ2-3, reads ETGVTQSPTHLIKTRGQQVTLRCSSQSGHNTVSWYQQALGQGPQFIFQYYREEENGRGNFPPRFSGLQFPNYSSELNVNALELDDSALYLCASSGAGTSGGGSTDTQYFGPGTRLTVL.

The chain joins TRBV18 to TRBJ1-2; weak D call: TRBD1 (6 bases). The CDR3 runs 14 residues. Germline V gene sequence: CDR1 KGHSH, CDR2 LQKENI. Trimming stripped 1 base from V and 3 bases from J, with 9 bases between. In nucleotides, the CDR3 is TGTGCCAGCTCACCACTGAGGGGGGACTATGGCTACACCTTC. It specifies CASSPLRGDYGYTF.

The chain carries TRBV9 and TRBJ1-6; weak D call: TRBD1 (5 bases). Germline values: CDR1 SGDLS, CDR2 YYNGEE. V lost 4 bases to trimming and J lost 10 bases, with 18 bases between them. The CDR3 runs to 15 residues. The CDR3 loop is CASSTQGDLESPLHF. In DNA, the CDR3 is TGTGCCAGCAGCACCCAGGGTGATCTCGAATCACCCCTCCACTTT.

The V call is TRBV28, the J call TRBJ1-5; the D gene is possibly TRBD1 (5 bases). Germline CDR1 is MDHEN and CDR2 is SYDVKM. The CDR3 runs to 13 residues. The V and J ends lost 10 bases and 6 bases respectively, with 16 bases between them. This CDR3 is CATISGRGQPQHF. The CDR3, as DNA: TGTGCCACCATATCGGGAAGGGGTCAGCCCCAGCATTTT.

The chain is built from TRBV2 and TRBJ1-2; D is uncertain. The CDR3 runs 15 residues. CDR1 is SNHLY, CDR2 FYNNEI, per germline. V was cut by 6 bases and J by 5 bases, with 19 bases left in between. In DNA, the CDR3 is TGTGCCAGCAGGACCATGGTGGGAGCAGGATATGGCTACACCTTC. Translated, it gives CASRTMVGAGYGYTF.

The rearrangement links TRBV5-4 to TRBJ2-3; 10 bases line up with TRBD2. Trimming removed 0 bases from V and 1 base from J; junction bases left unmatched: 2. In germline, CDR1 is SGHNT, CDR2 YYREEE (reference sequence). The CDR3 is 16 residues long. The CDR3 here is CASSLALAGGTDTQYF. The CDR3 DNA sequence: TGTGCCAGCAGCTTGGCCCTAGCGGGGGGCACAGATACGCAGTATTTT.

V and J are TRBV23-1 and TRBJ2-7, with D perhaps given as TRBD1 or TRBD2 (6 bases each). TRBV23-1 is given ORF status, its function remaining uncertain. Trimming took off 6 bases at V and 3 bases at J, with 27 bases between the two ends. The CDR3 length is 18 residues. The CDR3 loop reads CASRREWELGARCYEQYF. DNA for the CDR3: TGCGCCAGCAGGCGGGAATGGGAGTTGGGGGCTCGCTGCTACGAGCAGTACTTC.